The rows below give T cell receptor beta chains drawn from one sample of a study of OX40 agonist ivuxolimab in advanced cancers. The data were produced by immunoSEQ multiplex PCR, yet TCRdb's version contains in-frame clones alone and is incomplete. The sample records roughly 23,000 clones, 75% to 85% being singletons. The specimen was CD4+ or CD8+ T cells sorted from blood, collected in a trial of the OX40 agonist ivuxolimab. These receptors were obtained from an adult with an advanced solid tumor such as melanoma, head and neck, liver or kidney cancer. Both conserved end residues are part of each CDR3. D genes are given only for firm matches. Not all rows give a size; the values are once, few, many and, for expanded clones, a class.

CDR3 protein	CDR3 DNA	V gene	J gene	D gene	clone size
CASSVAGGGSSYNEQFF	TGTGCCAGCAGCGTAGCGGGAGGGGGGAGCTCCTACAATGAGCAGTTCTTC	TRBV9	TRBJ2-1	TRBD2	.
CASSPGQGTGPETQYF	TGCGCCAGCAGCCCAGGACAGGGGACGGGTCCAGAGACCCAGTACTTC	TRBV5-1	TRBJ2-5	TRBD1	.
CASRLQGGDSPLHF	TGTGCCAGCAGGCTACAGGGTGGGGATTCACCCCTCCACTTT	TRBV27	TRBJ1-6	.	.
CASSLRQDMNTEAFF	TGTGCCAGCAGCTTAAGACAAGATATGAACACTGAAGCTTTCTTT	TRBV7-9	TRBJ1-1	.	medium-sized
CASSPSVRGAISNEQFF	TGTGCCAGCAGCCCCTCTGTGAGAGGGGCGATTAGCAATGAGCAGTTCTTC	TRBV7-2	TRBJ2-1	.	.
CAFGRGEEQFF	TGTGCCTTTGGCAGGGGCGAGGAGCAGTTCTTC	TRBV6-6	TRBJ2-1	.	few
CASSSPGTPNMQYF	TGTGCCAGCAGCAGCCCCGGGACCCCTAACATGCAGTACTTC	TRBV7-9	TRBJ2-7	.	.
CASSDSSDDTQYF	TGTGCCAGTAGTGACTCGTCCGACGATACGCAGTATTTT	TRBV19	TRBJ2-3	.	.
CASSYADRANTEAFF	TGTGCCAGCAGTTACGCGGACAGGGCGAACACTGAAGCTTTCTTT	TRBV6-6	TRBJ1-1	TRBD1	.
CASSRTGRLAKNIQYF	TGTGCCAGCAGTAGGACAGGTCGTCTAGCCAAAAACATTCAGTACTTC	TRBV6-6	TRBJ2-4	TRBD1	.
CASSTRDKSYEQYF	TGTGCCAGCAGCACCCGGGACAAGTCCTACGAGCAGTACTTC	TRBV7-9	TRBJ2-7	.	.
CASTQPGATETQYF	TGTGCCAGCACTCAACCGGGAGCTACTGAGACCCAGTACTTC	TRBV6-6	TRBJ2-5	.	.
CASNQGFSYNEQFF	TGTGCCAGCAACCAGGGATTCTCCTACAATGAGCAGTTCTTC	TRBV27	TRBJ2-1	.	.
CASTSGGGGEQFF	TGTGCCAGCACCTCCGGGGGAGGGGGTGAGCAGTTCTTC	TRBV2	TRBJ2-1	.	.
CASSYSASGELFF	TGTGCCAGCAGTTACTCGGCCTCCGGGGAGCTGTTTTTT	TRBV6-5	TRBJ2-2	.	.
CASSLRTSGGINEQFF	TGTGCCAGCAGTCTACGGACTAGCGGGGGGATCAATGAGCAGTTCTTC	TRBV27	TRBJ2-1	TRBD2	.
CASSGSAGSSYEQYF	TGTGCCAGCAGTGGGTCAGCGGGGAGCTCCTACGAGCAGTACTTC	TRBV6-1	TRBJ2-7	TRBD2	.
CASSDTLTNEKLFF	TGTGCCAGCAGCGATACACTTACTAATGAAAAACTGTTTTTT	TRBV9	TRBJ1-4	.	.
CASSPYAVQQFF	TGTGCCAGCTCACCCTATGCTGTTCAACAGTTCTTC	TRBV18	TRBJ2-1	.	.
CASSSPGQGVYEQYF	TGTGCCAGCAGCTCCCCCGGACAGGGGGTCTACGAGCAGTACTTC	TRBV7-6	TRBJ2-7	TRBD1	once
CASSFMSRNTDTQYF	TGTGCCAGCAGCTTTATGTCACGGAACACAGATACGCAGTATTTT	TRBV7-2	TRBJ2-3	.	.
CASSLGRAPNYGYTF	TGTGCCAGCAGCCTTGGACGCGCGCCGAACTATGGCTACACCTTC	TRBV5-6	TRBJ1-2	.	.
CASNLMGAMDYEQYF	TGTGCCAGCAACCTCATGGGGGCAATGGACTACGAGCAGTACTTC	TRBV7-2	TRBJ2-7	.	.
CASSLVTQLGGYTF	TGTGCCAGCAGCTTAGTTACACAATTAGGTGGCTACACCTTC	TRBV11-2	TRBJ1-2	.	.
CASSGGQVYGYTF	TGTGCCAGCAGTGGGGGACAGGTATATGGCTACACCTTC	TRBV2	TRBJ1-2	TRBD1	.
CASSIPRNQPQHF	TGTGCCAGTAGTATCCCCCGGAATCAGCCCCAGCATTTT	TRBV19	TRBJ1-5	.	.